This T cell receptor (beta chain) came from a study of T cell clusters in autoimmune cytopenias. General study points: Exclusive TRB clusters were about 3-fold more numerous in healthy donors than in active autoimmune hepatitis. Physiological T cell clusters of healthy donors were apparently absent in primary autoimmune cytopenia patients.

About this clonotype itself: Its antigen is currently unknown.

TRB rearrangements were amplified by touch-down multiplex PCR with mixed TRB-A/B primers. TCRdb re-analyzed the multiplex PCR reads; it lists each CDR3 protein once, without DNA. The sample has over 6,500 distinct CDR3 sequences; the top ten hold 20% to 25%. Each sample's input was about 270 ng genomic DNA, some 38,000 genome equivalents. This sample also appeared in a second study, on T cell repertoires in aging, cancer and after chemotherapy. That paper adds: Repeat sampling of healthy donors over several months to years showed clear clonal overlap. In cancer patients, declining TCR diversity with age involved lost richness and lost evenness.

The source is a human donor in good health. Sample: peripheral blood.

CDR3 residues: CASSGRETGELFF. The rearrangement joins TRBV6-6 to TRBJ2-2. The CDR3 runs to 13 residues. Germline CDR1 reads MNHNY; CDR2 reads SVGAGI (reference sequence).